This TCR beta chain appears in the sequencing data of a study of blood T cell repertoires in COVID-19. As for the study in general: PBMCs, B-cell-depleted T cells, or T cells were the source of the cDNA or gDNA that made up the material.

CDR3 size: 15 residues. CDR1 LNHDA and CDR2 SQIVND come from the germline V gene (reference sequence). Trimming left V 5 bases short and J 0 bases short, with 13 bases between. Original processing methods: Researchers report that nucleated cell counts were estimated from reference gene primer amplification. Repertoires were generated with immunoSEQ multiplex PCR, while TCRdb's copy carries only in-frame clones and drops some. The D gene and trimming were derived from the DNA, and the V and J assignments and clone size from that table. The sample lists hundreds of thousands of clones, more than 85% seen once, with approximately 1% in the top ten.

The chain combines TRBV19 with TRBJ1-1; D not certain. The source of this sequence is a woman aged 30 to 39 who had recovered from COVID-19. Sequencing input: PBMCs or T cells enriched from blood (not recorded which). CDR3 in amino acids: CASSPTQTMNTEAFF. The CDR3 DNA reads TGTGCCAGTAGTCCGACACAGACTATGAACACTGAAGCTTTCTTT.